The clone carrying this TCR beta chain came up many times. What it binds is unknown. The CDR3 totals 18 residues. The junction had 14 bases not matched to a gene; V was cut back by 2 bases and J by 3 bases. The germline gives CDR1 MNHEY, CDR2 SVGEGT. Those with hyperthyroidism were 18 to 65 years old, newly diagnosed, and ill for under 2 months. This sample is part of a study of T cells in Graves' hyperthyroidism and ophthalmopathy. TCR beta CDR3 regions were amplified from RNA. RT-PCR in the first round (using the HTBI primer set) targeted the TCR CDR3. TCRdb analysed the multiplex PCR reads with MiXCR anew, one entry per CDR3 protein. The data contain fewer than 300,000 distinct CDR3 sequences, less than 30% of them singletons. General study points: A 13 V-J signature model discriminated ophthalmopathy versus stable hyperthyroidism.

Sequenced input: blood. The V and J genes are TRBV6-2 or TRBV6-3 and TRBJ1-1, with 8 bases that match TRBD1. The receptor's source is a man aged 35-49 years with Graves' hyperthyroidism that later progressed to Graves' ophthalmopathy. In DNA form, the CDR3 reads TGTGCCAGCAGTTACACAGATATACCGGACAGGGATCACACTGAAGCTTTCTTT. Amino acids: CASSYTDIPDRDHTEAFF.